This TCR beta chain was found in a study of T cell responses to AZD1222 COVID-19 vaccine. Study-wide findings and caveats: Nearly half of unique spike-specific TCRs reportedly avoided B.1.351 and B.1.1.7 mutated regions. Clonal diversity was possibly underestimated, and the donors were mostly white British, with more females.

Note on this clone: The antigen is not known.

V dropped 4 bases and J dropped 8 bases, with 5 bases sitting between them. Germline V lookup: CDR1 MDHEN, CDR2 SYDVKM. The CDR3 consists of 10 residues. Both about-4-week and about-12-week second-dose recipients were combined. Profiling relied on immunoSEQ multiplex PCR, and the TCRdb table lists in-frame clones only, not all of them. Of 250,000 to 300,000 clones in the sample, about 94% are singletons; the top ten hold less than 0.65%. This TCR came from an adult who received the AZD1222 COVID-19 vaccine. The material sequenced was peripheral blood, taken 28 days after the second AZD1222 dose. The chain has TRBV28 and TRBJ1-2; D not resolved. CDR3 region: CASSSEGYTF. CDR3 nucleotide sequence: TGTGCCAGCAGTTCAGAAGGCTACACCTTC.